The rows below give T cell receptor beta chains drawn from one sample of a study of cytomegalovirus exposure and HLA in healthy donors. Measured with immunoSEQ multiplex PCR; TCRdb has only the in-frame clones, and not every one. This sample carries about 160,000 clones, roughly 80% of them seen once, and the ten largest clones take 0.7% to 0.95%. Sequenced input: PBMCs. The receptors were sampled from a woman aged 18 to 35 in good health and CMV-seronegative. Both conserved end residues are part of each CDR3. A D gene is named only where the DNA matches it firmly. The size field is filled for only some rows; it gives once, few, many or a size class.

>TRBD2|TRBJ2-1|.|TRBV5-4
CASSSEVLAGVSYNEQFF
TGTGCCAGCAGCTCCGAGGTTCTAGCGGGAGTGTCCTACAATGAGCAGTTCTTC
>.|TRBJ2-7|.|TRBV28
CASGSWRAFF
TGTGCCAGCGGGTCATGGAGGGCCTTCTTC
>.|TRBJ1-1|.|TRBV27
CASSLGQSTEAFF
TGTGCCAGCAGTTTAGGACAGTCCACTGAAGCTTTCTTT
>.|TRBJ2-2|.|TRBV5-1
CASSGQLNTGELFF
TGCGCCAGCAGCGGGCAGCTGAACACCGGGGAGCTGTTTTTT
>.|TRBJ2-5|.|TRBV5-4
CASRNPLGGGETQYF
TGTGCCAGCAGGAACCCACTAGGGGGTGGGGAGACCCAGTACTTC
>.|TRBJ2-3|.|TRBV7-9
CASSLSVGGDTQYF
TGTGCCAGCAGCTTATCGGTCGGCGGAGATACGCAGTATTTT
>.|TRBJ2-1|.|TRBV5-1
CASSFGGNPGDEQFF
TGCGCCAGCAGCTTCGGCGGGAATCCGGGGGATGAGCAGTTCTTC
>.|TRBJ1-2|.|TRBV7-2
CASSLGHRVGGYTF
TGTGCCAGCAGCTTGGGCCACAGGGTTGGTGGCTACACCTTC
>.|TRBJ1-2|.|TRBV7-9
CASSFADRSAYGYTF
TGTGCCAGCAGCTTTGCAGACAGGTCAGCCTATGGCTACACCTTC
>TRBD1|TRBJ2-7|few|TRBV11-2
CASSLVVGTGGEQYF
TGTGCCAGCAGCTTAGTAGTTGGGACAGGGGGGGAGCAGTACTTC
>.|TRBJ1-5|.|TRBV28
CASSSRGTNQPQHF
TGTGCCAGCAGTTCCAGGGGTACGAATCAGCCCCAGCATTTT
>.|TRBJ1-1|once|TRBV4-2
CASSQGGGKVEAFF
TGTGCCAGCAGCCAAGGGGGGGGGAAGGTTGAAGCTTTCTTT